This entry concerns a single T cell receptor (beta chain). At one of its ends the junction is not consistent with the germline gene, which may arise from a read error. The identical CDR3 is also encoded by other nucleotide sequences in the sample. The sample originates from a study of blood T cell repertoires in acute mononucleosis (dated by TCRdb to 2018 to 2020). Context from the whole study: Acute-phase samples, representing the primary response, were taken within 2 weeks of symptom onset. During acute infection, about 2.1% and 1.1% of blood CD8 T cells were made up of mean YVL-BR-specific and GLC-BM-specific cells, respectively. Mean blood EBV load was approximately 4 log10 genome copies per million B cells during acute infection and 2.6 at convalescence.

The paper as a whole reports these results and caveats: Only three donors were included in the cohort, so group averages were based on very few individuals. GLC-BM selection appeared to involve both chains, including public TCRbeta motifs on BV14-BJ2 and BV20-BJ1 alongside a TCRalpha motif on AV5-AJ31. Because only a fraction of each donor's blood was analyzed, sampling error might partly account for the low clonotype overlap between the acute and convalescent samples. Only around 9.1% of unique acute clonotypes persisted into convalescence, yet these made up most of the response; new diverse de novo clonotypes seemingly replaced the rest.

The time point label of this sample denotes: acute infectious mononucleosis, at clinical presentation within 2 weeks of symptom onset (visit 1). The study tracked CD8 T cell responses to two immunodominant EBV epitopes, BRLF1 109 (YVL-BR) and BMLF1 280 (GLC-BM), over primary infection. A positive serum heterophile antibody test together with EBV viral capsid antigen-specific IgM pointed to primary EBV infection. Total CD8 T cells were first enriched from PBMCs by magnetic positive selection (MACS). A FACSAria III was used to sort live CD3+ CD8+ tetramer+ cells to a purity above 85%. Cells were sorted with a PE-conjugated tetramer loaded with the BMLF1 280-288 peptide. TCR repertoires of EBV epitope-specific CD8 T cells were deep-sequenced directly ex vivo after tetramer sorting, at acute infection and at convalescence. The donors were three individuals between about 18 and 29 years old who had clinical acute infectious mononucleosis and laboratory evidence of primary EBV infection. Heparinized peripheral blood was collected once when donors presented clinically with mononucleosis symptoms and a second time roughly 6 months afterward. Ficoll-Paque density gradient centrifugation was used to isolate PBMCs.

For TCR profiling, total RNA from no fewer than 10,000 sorted tetramer+ CD8 T cells was reverse transcribed into cDNA. CDR3 regions were PCR-amplified with primers annealing to V and J regions, and unique molecular identifiers were added to track templates. The immunoSEQ platform, including its sequencing and error-correction standards, was used to profile TCRalpha and TCRbeta chains. Per the authors' processing: Clonal copy numbers were corrected for sequencing and PCR errors, and IMGT conventions were followed to define CDR3s. Analysis was restricted to productive rearrangements and was performed with immunoSEQ Analyzer versions 2.0 and 3.0, and gene-pairing frequencies were further processed in Microsoft Excel. Circos plots were used to display V-J pairings, and MEME together with a custom motifSearch program was used to find CDR3 motifs. The probability of generation of TCR sequences was calculated using the OLGA algorithm. Clonotypes found at both visits were termed persistent, clonotypes found only in the acute phase were termed nonpersistent, and clonotypes found only at convalescence were termed de novo. A public TCR was defined as an amino acid clonotype used by more than one donor. TCRdb's version of the immuneACCESS table is confined to in-frame rearrangements and falls short of the full clone set. An unresolved V gene accounts for under half of the shortfall where checked; the remainder is of unknown origin. The V and J calls and the clone size are those of that table, but D and trimming were determined from the DNA. Recorded for this sample are fewer than 2,500 clones; roughly two thirds of them occurred a single time. The ten largest clones add up to 40% to 65% of the sample.

The CDR3 starts with the cysteine, ends with the phenylalanine, and has 15 residues. Of the read, only the CDR3 DNA is kept; its 45 bases are in frame from base 1. The CDR1 and CDR2 encoded by the germline V gene are SGHTA and FQGNSA. Source: EBV GLC epitope tetramer+ CD8+ T cells sorted from PBMCs, taken during acute infectious mononucleosis. Sample cell subset or site, as interpreted from the label and publication: CD8 T cells binding tetramer with EBV BMLF1 280-288 peptide (GLC-BM). This sequence uses TRBV7-2 and TRBJ1-4; 7 central nucleotides agree with TRBD1. The clonotype comes from a woman under 30 with infectious mononucleosis caused by EBV. The CDR3 corresponds to CASSHRQGTNEKLFF. The DNA sequence is TGCGCCAGCAGCCACCGACAGGGAACTAATGAAAAACTGTTTTTT.